The rows below give T cell receptor beta chains drawn from one sample of a study of control samples from healthy donors and cancer patients. Repertoires were generated with immunoSEQ multiplex PCR, while TCRdb's copy carries only in-frame clones and drops some. This sample has some 100,000 clones; around 90% occur once, and the top ten carry approximately 3%. The sequenced material came from blood. These receptors originate from a human donor in good health. The donor label of this sample is uncertain. CDR3s include the opening cysteine and the closing phenylalanine or tryptophan. A D gene is named only where the DNA matches it firmly. The listing skips clone size in some rows; elsewhere it reads once, few, many or a size class.

V gene,D gene,J gene,clone size,CDR3 DNA,CDR3 protein
TRBV11-3,TRBD1,TRBJ1-1,NA,TGTGCCAGCTCCTTGGGGACAGGGCAAACTGAAGCTTTCTTT,CASSLGTGQTEAFF
TRBV6-5,NA,TRBJ1-6,NA,TGTGCCAGCAGTTACGACGTCCCCACGGAATCACCCCTCCACTTT,CASSYDVPTESPLHF
TRBV5-1,TRBD2,TRBJ2-1,NA,TGCGCCAGCAGCGCCGGGACTAGCGGGGTCAATGAGCAGTTCTTC,CASSAGTSGVNEQFF
TRBV5-4,NA,TRBJ1-1,NA,TGTGCCAGCAGCTCGAGGAAGAGACATGACACTGAAGCTTTCTTT,CASSSRKRHDTEAFF
TRBV9,NA,TRBJ1-3,NA,TGTGCCAGCAGCGTAGCTACCGGCTCTGGAAACACCATATATTTT,CASSVATGSGNTIYF
TRBV24-1,TRBD1,TRBJ2-2,once,TGTGCCACCAGTGACCCCGGGACAGGGCTTTTCGGGGAGCTGTTTTTT,CATSDPGTGLFGELFF
TRBV5-1,TRBD2,TRBJ2-3,NA,TGCGCCAGCAGCTTGGCCCCGGGGGGGGGCTACACAGATACGCAGTATTTT,CASSLAPGGGYTDTQYF
TRBV6-5,TRBD1,TRBJ2-7,NA,TGTGCCAGCAGGGTTCGGGACAGTAGCTCCTACGAGCAGTACTTC,CASRVRDSSSYEQYF
TRBV6-5,TRBD1,TRBJ1-4,NA,TGTGCCAGCAGTTCCGGACAGGCCCTTAATGAAAAACTGTTTTTT,CASSSGQALNEKLFF
TRBV19,NA,TRBJ1-6,NA,TGTGCCAGTAGTATAGGAGGGCAGCAGCCACCCCTCCACTTT,CASSIGGQQPPLHF
TRBV24-1,NA,TRBJ2-1,NA,TGTGCCACCAGTGAGAGTTCTGAGCAGTTCTTC,CATSESSEQFF
TRBV11-2,TRBD1,TRBJ2-7,NA,TGTGCCAGCAGCTTAAAAACAGGGGGCTCCTACGAGCAGTACTTC,CASSLKTGGSYEQYF
TRBV25-1,TRBD1,TRBJ1-1,NA,TGTGCCAGCAGTGAATTTGGGTCAGGGGGCGGGGAAGCTTTCTTT,CASSEFGSGGGEAFF
TRBV5-1,TRBD1,TRBJ1-1,NA,TGCGCCAGCAGCGTTTCGGGGCAGGGGGCTACGTGGGAAGCTTTCTTT,CASSVSGQGATWEAFF
TRBV6-5,NA,TRBJ2-7,once,TGTGCCAGCACCCCAAGCGGGACAGCCACCTACGAGCAGTACTTC,CASTPSGTATYEQYF
TRBV19,NA,TRBJ1-5,NA,TGTGCCAGTAGTATAGATATACCCAGCAATCAGCCCCAGCATTTT,CASSIDIPSNQPQHF
TRBV10-3,TRBD1,TRBJ1-1,NA,TGTGCCGCCAAAAAGGGACAGGAGAACACTGAAGCTTTCTTT,CAAKKGQENTEAFF
TRBV7-2,TRBD2,TRBJ2-3,NA,TGTGCCAGCAGCCGGACTAGGGGAGTCGGGGATACGCAGTATTTT,CASSRTRGVGDTQYF
TRBV4-3,NA,TRBJ1-4,NA,TGCGCCAGCAGCCAAGGTCCAGGCGCGAATGAAAAACTGTTTTTT,CASSQGPGANEKLFF
TRBV19,NA,TRBJ1-1,NA,TGTGCCAGTAGTATAGATCGGAAGAAGGGATGGTGGGGCACTGAAGCTTTCTTT,CASSIDRKKGWWGTEAFF